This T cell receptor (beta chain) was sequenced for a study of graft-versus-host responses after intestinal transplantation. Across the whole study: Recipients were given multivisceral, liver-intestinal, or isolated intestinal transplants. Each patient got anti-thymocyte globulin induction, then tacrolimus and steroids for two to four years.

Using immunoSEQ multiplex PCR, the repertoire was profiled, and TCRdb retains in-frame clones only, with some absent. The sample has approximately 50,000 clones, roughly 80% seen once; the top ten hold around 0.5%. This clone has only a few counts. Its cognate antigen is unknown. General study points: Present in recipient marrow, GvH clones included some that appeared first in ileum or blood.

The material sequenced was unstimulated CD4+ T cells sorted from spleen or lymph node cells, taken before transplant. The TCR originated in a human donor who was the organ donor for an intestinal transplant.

Here the CDR3 reads CASARQGTGNTIYF. For the CDR3, the DNA is TGTGCCAGCGCCCGACAGGGGACTGGAAACACCATATATTTT. This chain links TRBV28 with TRBJ1-3; 8 bases agree with TRBD1. The CDR3 covers 14 residues. Germline V gene lookup returns CDR1 MDHEN and CDR2 SYDVKM. V was clipped by 8 bases and J by 2 bases; unmatched bases: 5.